The next 18 T cell receptor beta chains were all read from a single sample in a study of T cell changes during pregnancy in multiple sclerosis. The table came from immunoSEQ multiplex PCR; TCRdb's copy has only in-frame clones and leaves some out. The sample yields 10,000 to 13,000 clones, about 89% seen once. The sample in question was CD8+ T cells from peripheral blood mononuclear cells, obtained in the first trimester of pregnancy. The origin of the receptors is a female donor in good health, enrolled as a control in a pregnancy study.

The rearrangement links TRBV7-8 to TRBJ2-7; D gene uncertain. The germline V gene has CDR1 SGHVS and CDR2 FQNEAQ. Trimming took off 3 bases at V and 7 bases at J, with 16 bases between the two ends. The CDR3 runs 14 residues. CDR3 coding DNA: TGTGCCAGCAGCTTGGGTGGTAGAGGCGTAGAGCAGTACTTC. It codes for CASSLGGRGVEQYF.

About this clone: A clone one base away is much larger, so this may be a read error. Other DNA sequences in the same sample also yield this CDR3. This sequence joins TRBV6-4 and TRBJ2-1; TRBD2 matches 10 bases. V was clipped by 0 bases and J by 6 bases; unmatched bases: 2. Germline V lookup: CDR1 MRHNA, CDR2 SNTAGT. This CDR3 is 15 amino acids long. The chain's CDR3 is CASSDSSGGANEQFF. In DNA form, the CDR3 reads TGTGCCAGCAGTGACTCGAGCGGGGGGGCCAATGAGCAGTTCTTC.

The chain joins TRBV7-8 to TRBJ1-1, with 11 bases lining up with TRBD1. The V segment lost 3 bases and the J segment 2 bases; nucleotides outside the gene matches: 11. CDR3 length equals 18 residues. Germline CDR1 reads SGHVS; CDR2 reads FQNEAQ. For the CDR3, the DNA is TGTGCCAGCAGCTTCAATAGGGGACAGGGGGTAGTCAACACTGAAGCTTTCTTT. Residues: CASSFNRGQGVVNTEAFF. The whole variable domain, filled in from reference TRBV7-8 and TRBJ1-1, reads GAGVSQSPRYKVAKRGQDVALRCDPISGHVSLFWYQQALGQGPEFLTYFQNEAQLDKSGLPSDRFFAERPEGSVSTLKIQRTQQEDSAVYLCASSFNRGQGVVNTEAFFGQGTRLTVV.

The chain is built from TRBV29-1 and TRBJ1-4, with 8 bases aligning to TRBD1. CDR3 length: 12 residues. After removal of 6 bases from V and 8 bases from J, the junction contained 5 bases not matched to a gene. Germline V gene data show CDR1 as SQVTM and CDR2 as ANQGSEA. This CDR3 reads CSVGQGGEKLFF. The CDR3 DNA follows: TGCAGCGTCGGACAGGGCGGAGAAAAACTGTTTTTT.

This rearrangement joins TRBV10-3 to TRBJ2-3; a weak D match, TRBD1 (5 bases). The CDR3 runs 18 residues. Germline CDR1 and CDR2: ENHRY and SYGVKD. V was cut by 0 bases and J by 2 bases, with 18 bases left in between. CDR3 sequence: CAISESFLGQLDTDTQYF. CDR3 bases: TGTGCCATCAGTGAGTCGTTTTTGGGGCAGTTAGACACAGATACGCAGTATTTT.

The chain couples TRBV5-6 to TRBJ2-7; 10 positions agree with TRBD2. The V and J ends lost 2 bases and 7 bases, in that order; junction bases with no gene match: 9. This CDR3 has 15 amino acids. Germline CDR1 SGHDT, CDR2 YYEEEE. The CDR3 DNA reads TGTGCCAGCAGCTTATGGCTAGCGGGGGCGGAGGAGCAGTACTTC. Protein sequence: CASSLWLAGAEEQYF.

The chain couples TRBV19 to TRBJ1-2, with D possibly being TRBD1 (5 bases). V gave up 7 bases and J gave up 3 bases, with 21 bases separating them. CDR1 is LNHDA and CDR2 is SQIVND in the germline V gene (reference sequence). This CDR3 has 16 amino acids. This chain's CDR3 is CASTPRGAGDYYGYTF. The CDR3 DNA is TGTGCCAGTACTCCTCGCGGGGCGGGGGATTACTATGGCTACACCTTC. The full variable domain, completed using reference TRBV19 and TRBJ1-2, is DGGITQSPKYLFRKEGQNVTLSCEQNLNHDAMYWYRQDPGQGLRLIYYSQIVNDFQKGDIAEGYSVSREKKESFPLTVTSAQKNPTAFYLCASTPRGAGDYYGYTFGSGTRLTVV.

The V and J genes are TRBV25-1 and TRBJ1-1; D is possibly TRBD1 (6 bases). The germline CDR1 and CDR2 sequences are MGHDK and SYGVNS. The V end was cut by 0 bases, the J end by 5 bases, with 13 bases between. The CDR3 length is 15 residues. As DNA, the CDR3 is TGTGCCAGCAGTGAATATGGGGGCGTTTCGACTGAAGCTTTCTTT. Protein sequence: CASSEYGGVSTEAFF.

In regard to this clone: The conserved phenylalanine or tryptophan is not found at the CDR3 terminus, so this likely reflects a read error. This chain connects TRBV5-1 to TRBJ1-3; D may be TRBD1 (5 bases). V was trimmed by 4 bases and J by 0 bases, leaving 17 bases between them. The CDR3 contains 17 residues. From germline, CDR1 is SGHRS and CDR2 YFSETQ. The CDR3 region is CASSPPRAGNSGNTIYL. CDR3 nucleotides: TGCGCCAGCAGCCCGCCCCGGGCAGGGAACTCTGGAAACACCATATATCTT.

The chain couples TRBV29-1 to TRBJ2-5; 7 bases line up with TRBD1. Trimming at V came to 6 bases and at J to 3 bases, leaving 4 bases not matched to a gene. This CDR3 has 12 amino acids. Per germline, CDR1 SQVTM and CDR2 ANQGSEA. CDR3: CSVETGEETQYF. The CDR3 nucleotides read TGCAGCGTCGAAACAGGGGAAGAGACCCAGTACTTC. Looking up the rest from reference TRBV29-1 and TRBJ2-5 gives the full variable domain: SAVISQKPSRDICQRGTSLTIQCQVDSQVTMMFWYRQQPGQSLTLIATANQGSEATYESGFVIDKFPISRPNLTFSTLTVSNMSPEDSSIYLCSVETGEETQYFGPGTRLLVL.

The chain has TRBV21-1 and TRBJ2-7; TRBD1 is the table's D call, not checked against the DNA. TRBV21-1 is designated a pseudogene. There are 18 residues in the CDR3. For the CDR3, the DNA is TGTGCCAGCAGTATAACCGGCCCCTGGACAGGGTTTATTCACGAGCAGTACTTC. Encoded protein: CASSITGPWTGFIHEQYF.

This chain uses TRBV6-5 with TRBJ1-5; 7 bases agree with TRBD1. This CDR3 has 13 residues. The V gene end was trimmed by 5 bases and the J gene end by 3 bases; junction bases not matched to a gene: 1. The germline gives CDR1 MNHEY, CDR2 SVGAGI. The DNA of the CDR3 is TGTGCCAGCAGTACAGGGGACAATCAGCCCCAGCATTTT. Protein sequence: CASSTGDNQPQHF.

V is TRBV2 and J is TRBJ1-1; D remains unclear. Trimming took 9 bases from V and 5 from J, leaving 10 bases between them. Germline CDR1 SNHLY, CDR2 FYNNEI. The CDR3 is 11 residues long. The chain's CDR3 is CASLVRTEAFF. CDR3 coding DNA: TGTGCCAGTCTAGTTAGGACTGAAGCTTTCTTT.

The chain joins TRBV30 to TRBJ2-7, with D unresolved. This CDR3 is 13 amino acids long. V shed 8 bases and J shed 1 base, with 15 bases lying between them. Looked up from germline, CDR1 is GTSNPN and CDR2 is SVGIG (reference sequence). The CDR3 loop is CAGEFTLSYEQYF. CDR3 DNA sequence: TGTGCCGGAGAATTTACCCTGTCCTACGAGCAGTACTTC. The full variable domain, its missing parts supplied by reference TRBV30 and TRBJ2-7, is SQTIHQWPATLVQPVGSPLSLECTVEGTSNPNLYWYRQAAGRGLQLLFYSVGIGQISSEVPQNLSASRPQDRQFILSSKKLLLSDSGFYLCAGEFTLSYEQYFGPGTRLTVT.

The chain has TRBV5-6 and TRBJ2-1; TRBD2 is a possible D gene (5 bases). CDR1 is SGHDT and CDR2 is YYEEEE in the germline V gene. The CDR3 has 17 amino acids. Trimming pared 0 bases from V and 5 bases from J, leaving 18 bases between. CDR3: CASSLARSGFLNNEQFF. DNA for the CDR3: TGTGCCAGCAGCTTGGCCCGGTCGGGGTTCCTAAACAATGAGCAGTTCTTC.

This clone appeared a single time. This chain connects TRBV7-2 to TRBJ2-7, with D possibly matching TRBD1 (6 bases). Trimming cost V 3 bases and J 2 bases, with 11 bases left between them. CDR3 size: 14 residues. Per the germline V gene, CDR1 is SGHTA and CDR2 is FQGNSA. CDR3: CASSFWDKAYEQYF. For the CDR3, the DNA is TGTGCCAGCAGCTTTTGGGACAAGGCCTACGAGCAGTACTTC.

The chain couples TRBV27 to TRBJ1-1; 7 bases match TRBD1. CDR3 length: 18 residues. Germline CDR1 MNHEY, CDR2 SMNVEV (reference sequence). The J segment lost 0 bases and the V segment lost 10 bases, leaving 20 bases of the junction unmatched. The CDR3, as DNA: TGTGCCACCCAGACCACTCCCCCGGGACAGATAATGAACACTGAAGCTTTCTTT. Protein product: CATQTTPPGQIMNTEAFF.

This CDR3 reads CASSLRWRSSYEQYF. CDR3 in DNA: TGTGCCAGCAGCTTACGGTGGCGGAGCTCCTACGAGCAGTACTTC. This chain joins TRBV7-8 and TRBJ2-7; no firm D call. CDR1 is SGHVS, CDR2 FQNEAQ, per germline. The V and J ends lost 2 bases and 0 bases respectively, with 11 bases between them. The CDR3 sequence is 15 residues long.